This TCR beta chain comes out of a study of shared clonotypes between healthy human individuals. Study-level points and caveats: Rarefaction showed that sequencing of sorted subsets was incomplete (despite large depth).

Generated by immunoSEQ multiplex PCR, the TCRdb table keeps only in-frame clones and is missing some. This table holds about 180,000 clones, 85% to 95% found once. Comments on this clone: Its antigen is not known.

Every donor, a Caucasian adult, lived in Nashville, Tennessee. The CDR3 runs 14 residues. CDR1 is KGHSH and CDR2 is LQKENI in the germline V gene. Losses at the gene ends were 6 bases for V and 2 bases for J; bases not matched to a gene: 6. The chain is built from TRBV18 and TRBJ1-1, with 7 bases identical to TRBD1. The clonotype comes from a woman between 25 and 40 years old in good health. Sequences were obtained from naive CD4+ T cells sorted from blood. Subset specified: CD45RA+ positively selected. The CDR3 is CASSQGGGNTEAFF. DNA for the CDR3: TGTGCCAGCTCCCAAGGGGGCGGAAACACTGAAGCTTTCTTT.